The 2 T cell receptor beta chains listed next were all sequenced from one sample in a study of OX40 agonist ivuxolimab in advanced cancers. Profiling relied on immunoSEQ multiplex PCR, and the TCRdb table lists in-frame clones only, not all of them. Counted here are some 52,000 clones, approximately 88% occurring once; the ten biggest clones make up 9.5% to 15%. Source: CD4+ or CD8+ T cells sorted from blood, taken in a trial of the OX40 agonist ivuxolimab. Every receptor here comes from an adult with an advanced solid tumor such as melanoma, head and neck, liver or kidney cancer.

In its sample, this clone was seen a few times. The V and J genes are TRBV18 and TRBJ1-5; a weak D match, TRBD1 (5 bases). Trimming took 2 bases from V and 2 from J, leaving 10 bases between them. Germline-derived CDR1 and CDR2 are KGHSH and LQKENI. The CDR3 extends over 15 amino acids. CDR3 in amino acids: CASSPAGGGNQPQHF. The CDR3 nucleotides read TGTGCCAGCTCACCAGCGGGAGGGGGCAATCAGCCCCAGCATTTT.

The chain is built from TRBV18 and TRBJ2-7; D may match TRBD1 or TRBD2 (6 bases each). CDR1 is KGHSH and CDR2 is LQKENI in the germline V gene. The V gene lost 6 bases and the J gene lost 2 bases, with 14 bases spanning the gap. The CDR3 has 14 residues. CDR3 loop: CASSPRGETYEQYF. The DNA for the CDR3 is TGTGCCAGCTCCCCAAGGGGGGAAACCTACGAGCAGTACTTC. The full variable domain, its missing parts supplied by reference TRBV18 and TRBJ2-7, is NAGVMQNPRHLVRRRGQEARLRCSPMKGHSHVYWYRQLPEEGLKFMVYLQKENIIDESGMPKERFSAEFPKEGPSILRIQQVVRGDSAAYFCASSPRGETYEQYFGPGTRLTVT.